Below are 3 T cell receptor beta chains sequenced from a single sample in a study of HIV-infected patients and healthy controls. No cell fractionation was done, so the repertoire covers all unsorted peripheral blood T cells. Alpha and beta constant-region primers primed reverse transcription of 400 to 650 ng RNA. Each of the alpha and beta chains got its own library through chain-specific third strand synthesis with indices. TCRdb re-analysed the 5' RACE reads in MiXCR, keeping a single row per CDR3 protein. This sample has around 5,800 distinct CDR3 sequences, with roughly 10% found just once. The source was blood, collected before antiretroviral therapy. The receptors originated from an adult with HIV infection.

This clonotype rates as medium-sized. The chain links TRBV4-2 to TRBJ2-2, with 15 bases fitting TRBD2. The germline CDR1 and CDR2 sequences are LGHNA and YNFKEQ. The CDR3 has 17 residues. Trimming at V came to 3 bases and at J to 4 bases, leaving 3 bases not matched to a gene. CDR3 bases: TGTGCCAGCAGCCAGGGACTAGCGGGGGGCGTCACCGGGGAGCTGTTTTTT. Encoded protein: CASSQGLAGGVTGELFF.

This clonotype qualifies as medium-sized (0.01 to 0.1%). CDR3 DNA sequence: TGTGCCAGCAGTGTGAGGCCTGGGGAGACCCAGTACTTC. This codes for CASSVRPGETQYF. The chain employs TRBV6-1 and TRBJ2-5; the D is unclear. The length of the CDR3 is 13 residues. Trimming left V 4 bases short and J 5 bases short, with 11 bases between. Germline V gives CDR1 MNHNS, CDR2 SASEGT.

This clonotype was seen repeatedly, ten times or more. The chain links TRBV6-5 to TRBJ1-5; D ambiguous. There are 14 residues in the CDR3. Germline-derived CDR1 and CDR2 are MNHEY and SVGAGI. The V and J ends lost 4 bases and 0 bases respectively, with 7 bases between them. The CDR3 coding sequence is TGTGCCAGCAGTTTACGGAATAGCAATCAGCCCCAGCATTTT. This translates into CASSLRNSNQPQHF.